This TCR beta chain was retrieved from a study of breast tumors, draining lymph nodes, adjacent tissues. Findings and limits, study-wide: Findings are consistent with lymph node origin and intratumoral expansion of most tumor T cells. Tumor repertoires ranked between lymph nodes and nontumor tissue in diversity, with V and J gene preferences.

This CDR3 is built from 13 residues. V lost 3 bases and J 0 bases, leaving 2 bases between the germline ends. Germline CDR1 reads LNHDA; CDR2 reads SQIVND (reference sequence). TCRdb analysed the multiplex PCR reads with MiXCR anew, one entry per CDR3 protein. In the table there are around 230,000 distinct CDR3 sequences, about 32% of which are singletons. This clonotype was observed many times. What it binds is not known. The lymph nodes were axillary draining lymph nodes from breast cancer patients. The V gene is TRBV19, the J gene TRBJ1-4; the D is unclear. The sequence came from a female donor with breast cancer. Some clones in this sample may be carry-over from other donors' samples. Material: axillary lymph node tissue. CDR3 in DNA: TGTGCCAGTAGTATTTCAACTAATGAAAAACTGTTTTTT. Its translation is CASSISTNEKLFF.